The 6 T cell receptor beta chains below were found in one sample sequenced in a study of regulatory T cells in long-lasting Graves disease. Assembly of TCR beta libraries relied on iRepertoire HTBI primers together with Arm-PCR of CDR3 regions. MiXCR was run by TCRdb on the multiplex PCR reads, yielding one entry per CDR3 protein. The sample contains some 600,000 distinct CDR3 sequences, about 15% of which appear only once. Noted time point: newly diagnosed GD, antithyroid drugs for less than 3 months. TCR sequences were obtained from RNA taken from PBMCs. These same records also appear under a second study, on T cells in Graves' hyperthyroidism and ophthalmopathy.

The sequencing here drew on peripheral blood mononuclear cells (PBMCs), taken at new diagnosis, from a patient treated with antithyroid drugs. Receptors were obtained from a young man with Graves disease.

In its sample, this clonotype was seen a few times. The CDR3 DNA is TGTGCCAGCATCCAGGACAGGGAAGGGACCCAGTACTTC. Translation: CASIQDREGTQYF. J is TRBJ2-5 and V is TRBV7-6; 8 positions match TRBD1. Trimming took 7 bases from V and 7 from J; bases not matched to a gene: 8. Per germline, CDR1 SGHVS and CDR2 FNYEAQ. The CDR3 sequence is 13 residues long.

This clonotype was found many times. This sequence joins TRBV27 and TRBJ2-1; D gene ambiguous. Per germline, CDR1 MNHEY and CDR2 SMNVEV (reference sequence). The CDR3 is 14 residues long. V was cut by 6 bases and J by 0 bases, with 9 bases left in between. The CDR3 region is CASSFLSSYNEQFF. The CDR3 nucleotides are TGTGCCAGCAGCTTCCTTAGCTCCTACAATGAGCAGTTCTTC.

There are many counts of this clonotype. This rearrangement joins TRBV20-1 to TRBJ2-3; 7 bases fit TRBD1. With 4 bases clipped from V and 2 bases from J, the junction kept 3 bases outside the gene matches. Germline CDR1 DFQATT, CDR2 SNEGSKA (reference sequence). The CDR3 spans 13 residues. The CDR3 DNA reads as TGCAGTGCTAAGGACAGGTCCACAGATACGCAGTATTTT. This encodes CSAKDRSTDTQYF.

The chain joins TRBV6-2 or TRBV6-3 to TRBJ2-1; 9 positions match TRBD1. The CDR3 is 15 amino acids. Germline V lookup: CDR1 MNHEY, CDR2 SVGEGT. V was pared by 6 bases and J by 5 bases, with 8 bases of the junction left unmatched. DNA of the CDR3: TGTGCCAGCAGCACCGGGACAGGGTGGGACAATGAGCAGTTCTTC. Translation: CASSTGTGWDNEQFF.

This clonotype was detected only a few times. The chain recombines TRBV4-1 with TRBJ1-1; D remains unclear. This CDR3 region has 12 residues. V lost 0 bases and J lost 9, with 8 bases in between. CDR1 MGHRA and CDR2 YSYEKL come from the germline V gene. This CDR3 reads CASSQDRRQAFF. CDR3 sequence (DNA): TGCGCCAGCAGCCAAGATCGGCGACAAGCTTTCTTT.

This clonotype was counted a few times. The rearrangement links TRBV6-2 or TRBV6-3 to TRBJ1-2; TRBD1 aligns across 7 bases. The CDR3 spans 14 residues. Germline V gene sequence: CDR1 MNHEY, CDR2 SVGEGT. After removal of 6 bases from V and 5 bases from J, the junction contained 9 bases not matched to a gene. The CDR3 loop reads CASRVEQGRYGYTF. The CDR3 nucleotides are TGTGCCAGCAGGGTTGAACAGGGGAGGTATGGCTACACCTTC.